The count of the clone carrying this TCR beta chain is one. J gave up 2 bases and V 3 bases, and 3 bases lay outside the gene matches. The germline V gene encodes CDR1 KGHSH and CDR2 LQKENI. The CDR3 is 14 residues long. Libraries were prepared by immunoSEQ multiplex PCR; TCRdb keeps only in-frame clonotypes and omits some of them. The repertoire holds 79,000 or so clones, with around 94% as singletons. The entry originates in a study of T cell changes during pregnancy in multiple sclerosis. Material: CD4+ T cells from peripheral blood mononuclear cells, obtained before pregnancy. This clonotype originated in a female donor with multiple sclerosis, enrolled in a pregnancy study. J is TRBJ1-2 and V is TRBV18; 7 bases align to TRBD1. DNA for the CDR3: TGTGCCAGCTCACCCCAACAGGGGAACTATGGCTACACCTTC. Translation: CASSPQQGNYGYTF.